These 19 T cell receptor beta chains came from one sample sequenced in a study of response to subunit inactivated influenza vaccine. MiXCR, run by TCRdb on the RT-PCR reads, gives a single entry per CDR3 protein. In the table there are under 800,000 distinct CDR3 sequences, approximately 15% of which are singletons. Sequenced here: PBMCs from blood, sampled roughly 2 weeks before vaccination. These receptors all come from a man aged 45 to 65 who received an inactivated influenza vaccine.

The gene calls are TRBV28 and TRBJ2-7; D remains ambiguous. Per the germline V gene, CDR1 is MDHEN and CDR2 is SYDVKM. The CDR3 is 14 amino acids. V lost 1 base and J 0 bases, leaving 7 bases between the germline ends. The CDR3 nucleotides read TGTGCCAGCAGTTTATTATGGGCCTCCTACGAGCAGTACTTC. Amino acids: CASSLLWASYEQYF. The variable domain in full, with the rest retrieved from reference TRBV28 and TRBJ2-7, is DVKVTQSSRYLVKRTGEKVFLECVQDMDHENMFWYRQDPGLGLRLIYFSYDVKMKEKGDIPEGYSVSREKKERFSLILESASTNQTSMYLCASSLLWASYEQYFGPGTRLTVT.

This clonotype has a handful of counts. The rearrangement uses TRBV5-1 and TRBJ2-3; D unclear. V shed 5 bases and J shed 2 bases, with 9 bases lying between them. Germline CDR1 SGHRS, CDR2 YFSETQ. This CDR3 is built from 13 residues. CDR3: CASSQDDTDTQYF. CDR3 sequence (DNA): TGCGCCAGCAGTCAGGATGACACAGATACGCAGTATTTT.

This clonotype was recorded only once. The chain recombines TRBV6-2 or TRBV6-3 with TRBJ2-6; D might be TRBD1 (6 bases). This CDR3 spans 17 amino acids. Trimming cost V 7 bases and J 0 bases, with 16 bases left between them. Germline CDR1 reads MNHEY; CDR2 reads SVGEGT. The CDR3 reads CASIRGVGASGANVLTF. In DNA, the CDR3 is TGTGCCAGCATTCGAGGGGTGGGGGCCTCTGGGGCCAACGTCCTGACTTTC.

This chain links TRBV6-5 with TRBJ2-7; the D gene is possibly TRBD1 (6 bases). CDR3 length equals 15 residues. Trimming removed 6 bases at V and 3 bases at J, with 18 bases between. Germline V gene data show CDR1 as MNHEY and CDR2 as SVGAGI. CDR3 coding DNA: TGTGCCAGCAGCTACGCCGGACAGACTTTCTACGAGCAGTACTTC. Amino acids: CASSYAGQTFYEQYF.

This clonotype was recorded a few times. The V call is TRBV7-2, the J call TRBJ2-1, with TRBD2 matching 8 bases. J lost 9 bases, V lost 5 bases, and 12 bases had no gene match. CDR1 and CDR2 from the germline V gene are SGHTA and FQGNSA. The CDR3 sequence is 15 residues long. The CDR3 loop is CASSQPPGGPGEQFF. The CDR3 DNA reads TGTGCCAGCAGCCAACCCCCGGGAGGGCCGGGTGAGCAGTTCTTC.

The CDR3 region is CASSLERPGGHYGYTF. The CDR3 bases are TGCGCCAGCAGCTTGGAACGTCCAGGCGGGCACTATGGCTACACCTTC. J is TRBJ1-2 and V is TRBV5-1; D gene ambiguous. The V end lost 0 bases, the J end lost 3 bases, and 15 bases lay between the germline ends. Germline-derived CDR1 and CDR2 are SGHRS and YFSETQ. The CDR3 sequence is 16 residues long.

The V gene is TRBV6-5, the J gene TRBJ2-1; a possible D gene is TRBD2 (6 bases). The germline V and J ends were trimmed by 3 bases and 3 bases, with 9 bases remaining between them. Per germline, CDR1 MNHEY and CDR2 SVGAGI. The CDR3 spans 14 residues. The CDR3 sequence: CASSYRGNYNEQFF. The DNA for the CDR3 is TGTGCCAGCAGTTATCGCGGGAACTACAATGAGCAGTTCTTC.

There are a few counts of this clonotype. The chain carries TRBV2 and TRBJ2-5; tentative D call: TRBD2 (5 bases). The CDR3 covers 11 residues. In germline, CDR1 is SNHLY, CDR2 FYNNEI. The V and J ends lost 8 bases and 5 bases respectively, with 9 bases between them. The CDR3 bases are TGTGCCAGCCGACGGGATGAGACCCAGTACTTC. This gives the protein CASRRDETQYF.

This clonotype showed up just a few times. This CDR3 is CSARTGQVVRGNEQFF. In nucleotides, the CDR3 is TGCAGTGCTAGGACCGGACAGGTCGTTCGCGGGAATGAGCAGTTCTTC. The chain links TRBV20-1 to TRBJ2-1, with 7 bases aligning to TRBD1. CDR3 length: 16 residues. Germline V gives CDR1 DFQATT, CDR2 SNEGSKA (reference sequence). V shed 3 bases, J shed 7 bases, and the junction held 15 bases outside the gene matches.

This clonotype was counted at least ten times. The chain combines TRBV10-3 with TRBJ2-1; TRBD2 agrees at 11 bases. Trimming took 2 bases from V and 0 from J; bases not matched to a gene: 9. Germline V lookup: CDR1 ENHRY, CDR2 SYGVKD. The CDR3 is 19 amino acids. Here the CDR3 DNA reads TGTGCCATCAGTGAGACGGGGGGACTAGCGGCGAGCTCCTACAATGAGCAGTTCTTC. This codes for CAISETGGLAASSYNEQFF.

V is TRBV5-5 and J is TRBJ2-3; a possible D gene is TRBD1 (5 bases). This CDR3 spans 15 amino acids. Germline assignment: CDR1 SGHKS and CDR2 YYEKEE (reference sequence). The V gene lost 0 bases and the J gene lost 1 base, with 9 bases spanning the gap. The CDR3 region is CASSLGRQRTDTQYF. As DNA, the CDR3 is TGTGCCAGCAGCTTGGGTCGACAGCGCACAGATACGCAGTATTTT.

The chain joins TRBV28 to TRBJ2-2; TRBD2 aligns across 7 bases. There are 14 residues in the CDR3. V shed 7 bases and J 3 bases; nucleotides not matched to a gene: 5. Germline CDR1 MDHEN, CDR2 SYDVKM. The DNA for the CDR3 is TGTGCCAGCAATCCGGGAGGCCACACCGGGGAGCTGTTTTTT. Translated, it gives CASNPGGHTGELFF.

This clonotype has a count of ten or more. The chain combines TRBV3-1 with TRBJ1-2; 8 positions agree with TRBD1. Germline values: CDR1 LGHDT, CDR2 YNNKEL (reference sequence). The CDR3 length is 13 residues. V trimming: 3 bases; J trimming: 6 bases; junction bases outside the gene matches: 3. This CDR3 is CASSQSTGDGYTF. In nucleotides, the CDR3 is TGTGCCAGCAGCCAGTCGACAGGGGATGGCTACACCTTC.

A few counts support this clonotype. The V call is TRBV6-2 or TRBV6-3, the J call TRBJ2-2, with no clear D. The CDR3 has 16 residues. Trimming shortened V by 6 bases and J by 2 bases, and 16 bases separated the two germline ends. Per germline, CDR1 MNHEY and CDR2 SVGEGT. The CDR3, as DNA: TGTGCCAGCAGACAAATACGGTCCGATAACACCGGGGAGCTGTTTTTT. This codes for CASRQIRSDNTGELFF.

This chain links TRBV30 with TRBJ2-7; 13 bases fit TRBD2. The CDR3 runs to 12 residues. Germline-derived CDR1 and CDR2 are GTSNPN and SVGIG (reference sequence). V shed 8 bases and J 2 bases; nucleotides not matched to a gene: 0. The chain's CDR3 is CAGTSGTYEQYF. CDR3 nucleotide sequence: TGTGCCGGGACTAGCGGGACCTACGAGCAGTACTTC. Using reference TRBV30 and TRBJ2-7 for the parts outside the CDR3, the full variable domain is SQTIHQWPATLVQPVGSPLSLECTVEGTSNPNLYWYRQAAGRGLQLLFYSVGIGQISSEVPQNLSASRPQDRQFILSSKKLLLSDSGFYLCAGTSGTYEQYFGPGTRLTVT.

This clonotype was detected ten times or more. The chain employs TRBV10-1 and TRBJ2-5; 10 bases map to TRBD1. The length of the CDR3 is 15 residues. Trimming took 2 bases from V and 2 from J; bases not matched to a gene: 2. The germline V gene has CDR1 WNHNN and CDR2 SYGVQD (reference sequence). The CDR3 region is CASSEGTGAQETQYF. The CDR3 DNA sequence: TGCGCCAGCAGTGAGGGGACAGGGGCTCAAGAGACCCAGTACTTC.

Many counts were recorded for this clonotype. V gene TRBV6-5 combines with J gene TRBJ1-5; D remains unclear. The CDR3 extends over 18 amino acids. Germline V lookup: CDR1 MNHEY, CDR2 SVGAGI. Trimming took off 0 bases at V and 0 bases at J, with 15 bases between the two ends. CDR3: CASSYSLLGGHSNQPQHF. The DNA of the CDR3 is TGTGCCAGCAGTTACTCCTTACTGGGTGGCCATAGCAATCAGCCCCAGCATTTT.

This clonotype was counted at least ten times. The chain combines TRBV12-3 or TRBV12-4 with TRBJ2-7; D is possibly TRBD1 (6 bases). The CDR3 is 13 residues long. V was cut by 6 bases and J by 3 bases, with 12 bases left in between. The CDR3: CASSPGTLYEQYF. CDR3 sequence (DNA): TGTGCCAGCAGCCCCGGGACACTCTACGAGCAGTACTTC.

This clonotype was seen only a few times. Written as DNA, the CDR3 is TGTGCCAGCAGTGAAGCCCCGAGTGCCCCTTCCTACGAGCAGTACTTC. Its translation is CASSEAPSAPSYEQYF. This rearrangement joins TRBV6-1 to TRBJ2-7, with unresolved D. Trimming removed 0 bases from V and 1 base from J, with 13 bases in between. CDR1 MNHNS and CDR2 SASEGT come from the germline V gene. The CDR3 contains 16 residues.